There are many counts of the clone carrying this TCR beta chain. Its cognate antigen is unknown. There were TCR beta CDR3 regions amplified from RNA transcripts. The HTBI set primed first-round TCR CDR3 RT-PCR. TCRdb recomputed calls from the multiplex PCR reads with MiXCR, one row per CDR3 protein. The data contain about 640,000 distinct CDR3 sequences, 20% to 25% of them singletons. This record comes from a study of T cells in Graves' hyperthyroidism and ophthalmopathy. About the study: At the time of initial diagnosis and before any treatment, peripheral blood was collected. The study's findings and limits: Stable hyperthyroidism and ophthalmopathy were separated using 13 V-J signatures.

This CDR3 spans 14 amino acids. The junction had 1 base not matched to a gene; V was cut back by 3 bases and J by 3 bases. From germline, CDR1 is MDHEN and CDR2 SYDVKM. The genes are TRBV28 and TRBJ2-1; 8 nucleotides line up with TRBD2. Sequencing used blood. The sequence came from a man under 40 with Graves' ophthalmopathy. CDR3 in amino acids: CASSFSGIYNEQFF. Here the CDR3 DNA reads TGTGCCAGCAGTTTTAGCGGGATCTACAATGAGCAGTTCTTC.